The 26 T cell receptor beta chains given below trace back to one sample, sequenced in a study of cytomegalovirus exposure and HLA in healthy donors. PCR employed 60 Vbeta and 13 Jbeta primers. Measured with immunoSEQ multiplex PCR; TCRdb has only the in-frame clones, and not every one. The table lists some 100,000 clones, 75% to 90% of them singletons. The sequencing input was PBMCs. The source of these receptors is a man aged 25-45 years in good health and CMV-seronegative.

This chain connects TRBV28 to TRBJ1-2; D might be TRBD1 (6 bases). The CDR3 is 16 amino acids. Deletions cut 1 base from V and 2 bases from J, with 14 bases between. CDR1 MDHEN and CDR2 SYDVKM come from the germline V gene. The CDR3: CASSLLAGATNYGYTF. The CDR3 DNA reads as TGTGCCAGCAGTTTATTGGCGGGGGCCACCAACTATGGCTACACCTTC.

The chain uses TRBV5-4 and TRBJ2-2; 11 nucleotides line up with TRBD1. Germline V CDR1 and CDR2: SGHNT, YYREEE (reference sequence). Losses at the gene ends were 4 bases for V and 3 bases for J; bases not matched to a gene: 5. The CDR3 sequence is 16 residues long. The CDR3, as DNA: TGTGCCAGCAGCCCAGGGGGACAGGGGGACACCGGGGAGCTGTTTTTT. Amino acids: CASSPGGQGDTGELFF. Complete variable domain (other parts from reference TRBV5-4 and TRBJ2-2): ETGVTQSPTHLIKTRGQQVTLRCSSQSGHNTVSWYQQALGQGPQFIFQYYREEENGRGNFPPRFSGLQFPNYSSELNVNALELDDSALYLCASSPGGQGDTGELFFGEGSRLTVL.

The chain joins TRBV6-5 to TRBJ2-2; 7 nucleotides line up with TRBD1. V was clipped by 2 bases and J by 4 bases; unmatched bases: 7. The CDR3 runs to 16 residues. From germline, CDR1 is MNHEY and CDR2 SVGAGI. CDR3 region: CASSYGIGGGTGELFF. The DNA for the CDR3 is TGTGCCAGCAGTTACGGCATAGGGGGCGGCACCGGGGAGCTGTTTTTT.

The chain couples TRBV6-6 to TRBJ1-2; TRBD1 matches 8 bases. The CDR3 extends over 14 amino acids. Germline-derived CDR1 and CDR2 are MNHNY and SVGAGI (reference sequence). The V gene end was trimmed by 6 bases and the J gene end by 4 bases; junction bases not matched to a gene: 7. CDR3 in amino acids: CASRRGQGGYGYTF. Written as DNA, the CDR3 is TGTGCCAGCAGGAGAGGACAGGGAGGCTATGGCTACACCTTC.

V and J are TRBV9 and TRBJ1-2; D is unclear. Trimming removed 1 base from V and 0 bases from J, with 7 bases in between. The CDR3 runs 14 residues. Germline-derived CDR1 and CDR2 are SGDLS and YYNGEE. CDR3 in amino acids: CASSVLAANYGYTF. Here the CDR3 DNA reads TGTGCCAGCAGCGTATTGGCGGCTAACTATGGCTACACCTTC. Variable domain in full (rest from reference TRBV9 and TRBJ1-2): DSGVTQTPKHLITATGQRVTLRCSPRSGDLSVYWYQQSLDQGLQFLIQYYNGEERAKGNILERFSAQQFPDLHSELNLSSLELGDSALYFCASSVLAANYGYTFGSGTRLTVV.

V gene TRBV6-5 combines with J gene TRBJ2-1; TRBD1 matches 7 bases. The V gene's germline CDR1 is MNHEY and CDR2 SVGAGI. V gave up 7 bases and J gave up 9 bases; unmatched junction bases: 12. The CDR3 contains 14 residues. CDR3 region: CASIEAGGAGEQFF. CDR3 bases: TGTGCCAGCATCGAGGCAGGGGGTGCGGGTGAGCAGTTCTTC.

J is TRBJ2-7 and V is TRBV27; 9 bases align to TRBD1. CDR1 is MNHEY, CDR2 SMNVEV, per germline (reference sequence). This CDR3 region has 16 residues. The V and J ends lost 1 base and 2 bases, in that order; junction bases with no gene match: 6. The CDR3 DNA is TGTGCCAGCAGTTTATTAACAGGGGGCGGCCCCTACGAGCAGTACTTC. It codes for CASSLLTGGGPYEQYF.

This clone was detected once. The chain uses TRBV27 and TRBJ2-7, with D maybe TRBD2 (6 bases). V was trimmed by 6 bases and J by 6 bases, leaving 21 bases between them. CDR1 and CDR2 (germline): MNHEY, SMNVEV (reference sequence). This CDR3 spans 15 amino acids. The CDR3 sequence: CASSVLFGGGGEQYF. The CDR3 bases are TGTGCCAGCAGCGTCCTTTTCGGGGGAGGCGGCGAGCAGTACTTC.

This chain joins TRBV6-1 and TRBJ2-7; D remains unclear. From germline, CDR1 is MNHNS and CDR2 SASEGT. There are 14 residues in the CDR3. Trimming removed 2 bases from V and 3 bases from J, with 11 bases in between. This CDR3 is CASSEWLASYEQYF. CDR3 DNA: TGTGCCAGCAGTGAATGGTTAGCTAGCTACGAGCAGTACTTC.

This rearrangement joins TRBV27 to TRBJ1-4; possibly TRBD1 for D (6 bases). Germline CDR1 MNHEY, CDR2 SMNVEV (reference sequence). Deletions cut 3 bases from V and 5 bases from J, with 10 bases between. This CDR3 has 14 amino acids. In nucleotides, the CDR3 is TGTGCCAGCAGTTTTAACAGGGAAAATGAAAAACTGTTTTTT. Amino acid sequence: CASSFNRENEKLFF.

The rearrangement joins TRBV27 to TRBJ2-7; the match to TRBD1 covers 12 bases. The V segment lost 6 bases and the J segment 2 bases; nucleotides outside the gene matches: 2. Germline V gene sequence: CDR1 MNHEY, CDR2 SMNVEV (reference sequence). The CDR3 extends over 14 amino acids. The CDR3: CASSGTGGPYEQYF. As DNA, the CDR3 is TGTGCCAGCAGCGGGACAGGGGGCCCCTACGAGCAGTACTTC.

This clone showed up just a few times. The chain has TRBV5-1 and TRBJ2-7; 7 positions match TRBD2. The V and J ends lost 0 bases and 7 bases, in that order; junction bases with no gene match: 4. The CDR3 contains 13 residues. Germline CDR1 reads SGHRS; CDR2 reads YFSETQ. The CDR3 region has the DNA TGCGCCAGCAGCTTGGGCGGGAGCACGGAGCAGTACTTC. This sequence encodes CASSLGGSTEQYF.

V and J are TRBV5-1 and TRBJ2-7, with D perhaps matching TRBD2 (5 bases). V lost 7 bases, J lost 1 base, and 18 bases lay in between. CDR1 is SGHRS and CDR2 is YFSETQ in the germline V gene. The CDR3 covers 15 residues. CDR3 nucleotides: TGCGCCAGCGCCTTTTTGGTGGGAGAGTCCTACGAGCAGTACTTC. This codes for CASAFLVGESYEQYF.

The V and J genes are TRBV4-2 and TRBJ1-4; possibly TRBD1 for D (6 bases). There are 20 residues in the CDR3. The germline gives CDR1 LGHNA, CDR2 YNFKEQ. The V and J ends lost 3 bases and 0 bases respectively, with 23 bases between them. CDR3 protein: CASSHRTGTIDYPTNEKLFF. For the CDR3, the DNA is TGTGCCAGCAGCCATCGTACAGGGACTATTGACTATCCAACTAATGAAAAACTGTTTTTT.

The V call is TRBV10-3, the J call TRBJ2-7, with 10 positions matching TRBD1. This CDR3 has 13 residues. In germline, CDR1 is ENHRY, CDR2 SYGVKD. Trimming took 9 bases from V and 6 from J; bases not matched to a gene: 8. The CDR3 bases are TGTGCCATAGCCCCGACAGGGGGCGGCGAGCAGTACTTC. It yields the protein CAIAPTGGGEQYF.

J is TRBJ2-3 and V is TRBV30, with TRBD2 as a possible D gene (7 bases). The V gene lost 3 bases and the J gene lost 2 bases, with 12 bases spanning the gap. This CDR3 is built from 14 residues. Germline V gene data show CDR1 as GTSNPN and CDR2 as SVGIG (reference sequence). The CDR3 nucleotides read TGTGCCTGGAGGGAGGGGGGGAACACAGATACGCAGTATTTT. It is translated as CAWREGGNTDTQYF.

V usage is TRBV6-1 and J usage is TRBJ1-5; 9 positions match TRBD1. Trimming at V came to 6 bases and at J to 1 base, leaving 4 bases not matched to a gene. Germline V gene data show CDR1 as MNHNS and CDR2 as SASEGT. This CDR3 region has 15 residues. In DNA, the CDR3 is TGTGCCAGCAGGAACAGGGGGCAGAGCAATCAGCCCCAGCATTTT. Its translation: CASRNRGQSNQPQHF.

The chain has TRBV14 and TRBJ2-7; 8 bases match TRBD1. The CDR3 is made up of 13 amino acids. V lost 6 bases to trimming and J lost 4 bases; unmatched junction nucleotides: 5. The germline CDR1 and CDR2 sequences are SGHDN and FVKESK. The CDR3 loop is CASRTGATYEQYF. CDR3 nucleotide sequence: TGTGCCAGCAGGACAGGGGCAACGTACGAGCAGTACTTC.

This clone appeared once. The chain joins TRBV9 to TRBJ2-5, with a weak D call TRBD1 (6 bases). Trimming cost V 0 bases and J 5 bases, with 14 bases left between them. CDR1 is SGDLS, CDR2 YYNGEE, per germline. The CDR3 sequence is 15 residues long. CDR3 nucleotides: TGTGCCAGCAGCGTAGGTCTGGGGGCCGGGGAGACCCAGTACTTC. Translation gives CASSVGLGAGETQYF.

CDR3 coding DNA: TGTGCCAGCAGTTTAGGAGCAAACACTGAAGCTTTCTTT. Its translation: CASSLGANTEAFF. The chain joins TRBV28 to TRBJ1-1; no definite D call. The V gene lost 2 bases and the J gene lost 2 bases, with 6 bases spanning the gap. Germline V CDR1 and CDR2: MDHEN, SYDVKM. The CDR3 has 13 amino acids.

The rearrangement uses TRBV10-1 and TRBJ1-2, with D unclear. The CDR3 is 15 amino acids. V lost 2 bases and J lost 2, with 12 bases in between. Looked up from germline, CDR1 is WNHNN and CDR2 is SYGVQD (reference sequence). CDR3 residues: CASSERQELNYGYTF. The CDR3 DNA follows: TGCGCCAGCAGTGAGCGGCAGGAACTCAACTATGGCTACACCTTC.

The chain has TRBV19 and TRBJ1-5; tentative D call: TRBD1 (5 bases). V was clipped by 10 bases and J by 7 bases, with 26 bases between them. The CDR3 runs 16 residues. The germline V gene has CDR1 LNHDA and CDR2 SQIVND (reference sequence). CDR3 bases: TGTGCCACCTCGCCCCGAGCCCGGCCTGGGGGGCAGCCCCAGCATTTT. It codes for CATSPRARPGGQPQHF. Variable domain in full (rest from reference TRBV19 and TRBJ1-5): DGGITQSPKYLFRKEGQNVTLSCEQNLNHDAMYWYRQDPGQGLRLIYYSQIVNDFQKGDIAEGYSVSREKKESFPLTVTSAQKNPTAFYLCATSPRARPGGQPQHFGDGTRLSIL.

This clone was seen a few times. The chain uses TRBV28 and TRBJ2-5; tentative D call: TRBD2 (6 bases). Trimming took off 10 bases at V and 0 bases at J, with 18 bases between the two ends. The CDR3 has 15 residues. Germline V gene lookup returns CDR1 MDHEN and CDR2 SYDVKM. CDR3 loop: CAISLSGSYQETQYF. CDR3 nucleotides: TGTGCCATCTCGCTTAGCGGATCGTACCAAGAGACCCAGTACTTC.

This chain joins TRBV7-9 and TRBJ2-7, with 10 bases fitting TRBD1. V lost 5 bases, J lost 5 bases, and 9 bases stayed unmatched. This CDR3 contains 15 residues. Germline CDR1 is SEHNR and CDR2 is FQNEAQ (reference sequence). CDR3: CASSPGTGAIHEQYF. Here the CDR3 DNA reads TGTGCCAGCAGCCCCGGGACAGGGGCAATCCACGAGCAGTACTTC.

About this clone: The junction does not match germline at one end; this may be a read error. CDR3 DNA sequence: TGTGCCAGCAGTTTAGGGGGCAGCTCCCACGAGCAGTACTTC. This gives the protein CASSLGGSSHEQYF. The chain combines TRBV28 with TRBJ2-7, with TRBD1 as a possible D gene (6 bases). The germline CDR1 and CDR2 sequences are MDHEN and SYDVKM. This CDR3 is built from 14 residues.

This chain joins TRBV18 and TRBJ2-2; 8 bases align to TRBD1. The germline V gene encodes CDR1 KGHSH and CDR2 LQKENI. Trimming at V came to 1 base and at J to 3 bases, leaving 4 bases not matched to a gene. The length of the CDR3 is 16 residues. Here the CDR3 reads CASSPRVDRDTGELFF. CDR3 sequence (DNA): TGTGCCAGCTCACCACGGGTGGACAGGGACACCGGGGAGCTGTTTTTT.